This T cell receptor (beta chain) was sequenced for a study of control samples from healthy donors and cancer patients. The CDR3 runs 14 residues. CDR1 and CDR2 from the germline V gene are MNHEY and SMNVEV (reference sequence). Trimming removed 3 bases at V and 9 bases at J, with 15 bases between. In this sample, this clone turned up once. The table came from immunoSEQ multiplex PCR; TCRdb's copy has only in-frame clones and leaves some out. The repertoire holds approximately 97,000 clones, with just under 95% as singletons. Input material: blood. The chain joins TRBV27 to TRBJ2-1; D is perhaps TRBD2 (6 bases). The clonotype was recovered from a human donor in good health. The donor label of this sample is uncertain. The CDR3 is CASSLGGRIGEQFF. CDR3 sequence (DNA): TGTGCCAGCAGTTTGGGGGGAAGGATTGGTGAGCAGTTCTTC.